This T cell receptor (beta chain) is drawn from a study of a mutant IDH1 vaccine in newly diagnosed glioma. Overall study context: Across weeks 1, 3, 5, 7, 11, 15, 19 and 23, patients received a vaccination each time, eight in all. Former treatment meant radiotherapy, temozolomide, or both; the majority had gotten both.

Germline CDR1 reads LNHDA; CDR2 reads SQIVND (reference sequence). The ends were cut back, 5 bases at V and 0 bases at J, with 14 bases in the middle. The CDR3 spans 16 residues. The study, taken as a whole, reports: Patients showed vaccine-induced immune responses at a rate of approximately 95%.

Time point described: week 11, during vaccination. Topical imiquimod was applied with each vaccine dose, which held 300 ug of mutant IDH1 20-mer peptide. Method: immunoSEQ multiplex PCR; TCRdb's copy keeps in-frame clones and lacks some. The repertoire includes about 24,000 clones, roughly 85% of them detected once, and over 7% sits in the top ten. In regard to this clone: What it recognizes is unknown.

V and J are TRBV19 and TRBJ1-5, with D unclear. The specimen was PBMCs, collected from a glioma patient whose treatment included an IDH1 peptide vaccine. This receptor was identified in a man aged 35-49 years with glioma. This CDR3 reads CASSVRREYSNQPQHF. CDR3 bases: TGTGCCAGTAGTGTCCGGAGGGAATATAGCAATCAGCCCCAGCATTTT.